Presented here are 32 T cell receptor beta chains from one specimen sequenced in a study of blood T cell repertoires in COVID-19. Here immunoSEQ multiplex PCR was the method, and the copy in TCRdb shows in-frame clones only, minus some. The repertoire holds around 210,000 clones, with approximately 90% as singletons. The specimen sequenced was peripheral blood. Receptors originate from a man aged 45-65 years with COVID-19, enrolled during active disease.

This chain connects TRBV6-5 to TRBJ2-3, with D tentatively TRBD1 (6 bases). This CDR3 spans 14 amino acids. CDR1 is MNHEY, CDR2 SVGAGI, per germline. V dropped 6 bases and J dropped 2 bases, with 12 bases sitting between them. CDR3 DNA: TGTGCCAGCAGACTGGACAGAACCACAGATACGCAGTATTTT. This codes for CASRLDRTTDTQYF.

This chain joins TRBV28 and TRBJ1-1; the match to TRBD1 covers 8 bases. CDR1 and CDR2 (germline): MDHEN, SYDVKM. The CDR3 contains 12 residues. The trim removed 6 bases at V and 7 bases at J, leaving 4 bases unmatched. CDR3 in amino acids: CASSRGQGEAFF. In DNA form, the CDR3 reads TGTGCCAGCAGCCGAGGACAGGGTGAAGCTTTCTTT. The entire variable domain, with the rest obtained from reference TRBV28 and TRBJ1-1, is as follows: DVKVTQSSRYLVKRTGEKVFLECVQDMDHENMFWYRQDPGLGLRLIYFSYDVKMKEKGDIPEGYSVSREKKERFSLILESASTNQTSMYLCASSRGQGEAFFGQGTRLTVV.

CDR3 nucleotide sequence: TGTGCCAGCTCACCATCGGACAGGGACACTGAAGCTTTCTTT. This encodes CASSPSDRDTEAFF. This chain joins TRBV18 and TRBJ1-1; 8 positions agree with TRBD1. Germline-derived CDR1 and CDR2 are KGHSH and LQKENI. The CDR3 runs 14 residues. V dropped 2 bases and J dropped 3; count of bases not matched to a gene: 2.

This clone was counted a few times. The gene calls are TRBV24-1 and TRBJ2-1, with 8 bases that match TRBD1. Losses at the gene ends were 4 bases for V and 5 bases for J; bases not matched to a gene: 6. This CDR3 is built from 15 residues. Germline V gene data show CDR1 as KGHDR and CDR2 as SFDVKD. The CDR3 sequence is CATSDGTGLNNEQFF. DNA of the CDR3: TGTGCCACCAGTGACGGGACAGGCCTTAACAATGAGCAGTTCTTC.

The rearrangement uses TRBV25-1 and TRBJ2-1; 8 nucleotides agree with TRBD2. The V segment lost 3 bases and the J segment 9 bases; nucleotides outside the gene matches: 13. The CDR3 sequence is 16 residues long. Germline loops: CDR1 MGHDK, CDR2 SYGVNS. The CDR3 DNA reads as TGTGCCAGCAGTGATCAAGCGGGGGCCCCTAGGGGTGAGCAGTTCTTC. Translated, it gives CASSDQAGAPRGEQFF.

The chain has TRBV7-8 and TRBJ2-7, with a weak D call TRBD2 (6 bases). Trimming took 5 bases from V and 6 from J, leaving 14 bases between them. Germline V gene data show CDR1 as SGHVS and CDR2 as FQNEAQ. The CDR3 contains 13 residues. Written as DNA, the CDR3 is TGTGCCAGCAGCCGAACTCGGAGGGGCGAGCAGTACTTC. Amino acids: CASSRTRRGEQYF.

The CDR3 region has the DNA TGTGCCAGCAGCTTAGTTAGCGGGGGATTCAATGAGCAGTTCTTC. Its protein is CASSLVSGGFNEQFF. The J gene is TRBJ2-1, the V gene TRBV7-2, with 9 positions matching TRBD2. The CDR3 length is 15 residues. Germline CDR1 SGHTA, CDR2 FQGNSA. V lost 1 base, J lost 6 bases, and 4 bases stayed unmatched. The complete variable domain, with remaining parts taken from reference TRBV7-2 and TRBJ2-1, reads GAGVSQSPSNKVTEKGKDVELRCDPISGHTALYWYRQSLGQGLEFLIYFQGNSAPDKSGLPSDRFSAERTGGSVSTLTIQRTQQEDSAVYLCASSLVSGGFNEQFFGPGTRLTVL.

The chain joins TRBV3-1 (or the pseudogene TRBV3-2) to TRBJ2-1; D is unclear. V lost 4 bases and J lost 3, with 7 bases in between. The CDR3 loop spans 13 amino acids. Germline assignment: CDR1 LGHDT and CDR2 YNNKEL (reference sequence). The CDR3: CASSPLNYNEQFF. In DNA, the CDR3 is TGTGCCAGCAGCCCTTTAAACTACAATGAGCAGTTCTTC.

The chain uses TRBV6-5 and TRBJ1-2; 7 positions match TRBD1. CDR3 size: 15 residues. The V segment lost 0 bases and the J segment 6 bases; nucleotides outside the gene matches: 7. Germline V CDR1 and CDR2: MNHEY, SVGAGI. The CDR3 loop reads CASSYSTPGGHGYTF. The CDR3 DNA sequence: TGTGCCAGCAGTTACTCGACTCCAGGGGGACATGGCTACACCTTC.

The genes are TRBV6-2 or TRBV6-3 and TRBJ1-5; possibly TRBD1 for D (6 bases). V lost 4 bases, J lost 5 bases, and 12 bases lay in between. The CDR3 sequence is 14 residues long. Germline values: CDR1 MNHEY, CDR2 SVGEGT. CDR3 sequence reads: CASSFLSGDQPQHF. The CDR3 DNA reads TGTGCCAGCAGTTTCTTATCAGGGGATCAGCCCCAGCATTTT.

The J gene is TRBJ2-7, the V gene TRBV6-5; 8 bases are shared with TRBD2. J was trimmed by 1 base and V by 7 bases; bases with no gene match: 9. CDR1 is MNHEY and CDR2 is SVGAGI in the germline V gene. The length of the CDR3 is 15 residues. The CDR3 coding sequence is TGTGCCAGCACCTATTATAGCGGGAAGTCCTACGAGCAGTACTTC. It translates to CASTYYSGKSYEQYF.

The J gene is TRBJ2-5, the V gene TRBV7-9; 10 positions agree with TRBD1. The germline V gene encodes CDR1 SEHNR and CDR2 FQNEAQ (reference sequence). The CDR3 runs 14 residues. After removal of 5 bases from V and 4 bases from J, the junction contained 4 bases not matched to a gene. The CDR3 protein is CASSETGGGETQYF. The CDR3 nucleotides are TGTGCCAGCAGCGAGACAGGGGGCGGAGAGACCCAGTACTTC.

The chain has TRBV6-6 and TRBJ1-2; 7 bases agree with TRBD1. In germline, CDR1 is MNHNY, CDR2 SVGAGI (reference sequence). After removal of 7 bases from V and 1 base from J, the junction contained 21 bases not matched to a gene. The CDR3 loop spans 19 amino acids. CDR3 bases: TGTGCCAGCACCTACACTCTCTCGTGGGCAGGGGGGCGTAACTATGGCTACACCTTC. Protein product: CASTYTLSWAGGRNYGYTF.

This clone was detected only once. V gene TRBV19 combines with J gene TRBJ2-1; possibly TRBD1 for D (7 bases). The CDR3 extends over 20 amino acids. In germline, CDR1 is LNHDA, CDR2 SQIVND (reference sequence). V was cut by 0 bases and J by 1 base, with 22 bases left in between. CDR3 region: CASSIEGGGEVAISYNEQFF. CDR3 nucleotides: TGTGCCAGTAGTATAGAAGGAGGGGGCGAGGTAGCTATATCCTACAATGAGCAGTTCTTC.

The rearrangement uses TRBV5-1 and TRBJ2-2, with D tentatively TRBD1 (6 bases). Trimming removed 4 bases at V and 7 bases at J, with 14 bases between. The germline V gene encodes CDR1 SGHRS and CDR2 YFSETQ. This CDR3 region has 14 residues. The CDR3 sequence is CASSPESRGGELFF. CDR3 nucleotides: TGCGCCAGCAGCCCGGAGTCCAGGGGCGGGGAGCTGTTTTTT.

The chain couples TRBV21-1 to TRBJ2-7; no DNA check was done on the table's D call, TRBD2. TRBV21-1 is deemed a pseudogene. The CDR3 extends over 15 amino acids. CDR3 in amino acids: CASRKAGEGYYEQYF. For the CDR3, the DNA is TGTGCCAGCAGAAAAGCGGGAGAGGGTTACTACGAGCAGTACTTC.

V is TRBV5-1 and J is TRBJ1-3, with D possibly matching TRBD1 (6 bases). This CDR3 comprises 15 residues. CDR1 is SGHRS and CDR2 is YFSETQ in the germline V gene. V lost 4 bases to trimming and J lost 0 bases, with 11 bases between them. DNA of the CDR3: TGCGCCAGCAGCCAGGACAGTAGCTCTGGAAACACCATATATTTT. It translates to CASSQDSSSGNTIYF.

J is TRBJ1-3 and V is TRBV12-5; no clear D. V lost 6 bases to trimming and J lost 8 bases, with 11 bases between them. The CDR3 totals 12 residues. Germline CDR1 is LGHNT and CDR2 is FRNRAP. This CDR3 is CASGQLIDTIYF. The DNA for the CDR3 is TGTGCTAGTGGCCAGTTGATTGACACCATATATTTT.

This rearrangement joins TRBV29-1 to TRBJ1-3; 10 bases match TRBD1. This CDR3 has 14 amino acids. In germline, CDR1 is SQVTM, CDR2 ANQGSEA. The ends lost 3 bases at V and 7 bases at J; junction bases unmatched: 6. This chain's CDR3 is CSVDRDRGGNTIYF. The CDR3, as DNA: TGCAGCGTTGACCGGGACAGGGGTGGTAACACCATATATTTT.

The V call is TRBV11-2, the J call TRBJ2-5; 11 nucleotides match TRBD2. The CDR3 consists of 15 residues. Germline trimming cut 2 bases from V and 4 bases from J; bases unmatched to any gene: 3. Looked up from germline, CDR1 is SGHAT and CDR2 is FQNNGV. The CDR3 protein is CASSLTSGSAETQYF. The CDR3 bases are TGTGCCAGCAGCTTAACTAGCGGGAGCGCAGAGACCCAGTACTTC.

The chain links TRBV5-4 to TRBJ2-1; TRBD2 aligns across 7 bases. Trimming cost V 5 bases and J 6 bases; bases outside gene matches: 14. The length of the CDR3 is 16 residues. Germline V CDR1 and CDR2: SGHNT, YYREEE (reference sequence). The CDR3: CASSSFQRGDFNEQFF. For the CDR3, the DNA is TGTGCCAGCAGTTCATTTCAGCGGGGAGATTTCAATGAGCAGTTCTTC.

The chain has TRBV2 and TRBJ2-3, with D tentatively TRBD2 (5 bases). The V end was cut by 0 bases, the J end by 2 bases, with 9 bases between. Germline CDR1 and CDR2: SNHLY and FYNNEI. CDR3 length equals 15 residues. CDR3 sequence: CASSEAFDYTDTQYF. The DNA of the CDR3 is TGTGCCAGCAGTGAAGCTTTCGACTACACAGATACGCAGTATTTT.

The chain employs TRBV18 and TRBJ1-5; possibly TRBD1 for D (5 bases). The ends were cut back, 2 bases at V and 6 bases at J, with 11 bases in the middle. This CDR3 is built from 14 residues. Germline CDR1 is KGHSH and CDR2 is LQKENI. The CDR3 here is CASSPSGLAQPQHF. CDR3 DNA sequence: TGTGCCAGCTCACCATCAGGGTTGGCTCAGCCCCAGCATTTT.

The rearrangement uses TRBV14 and TRBJ1-3; no clear D. The CDR3 spans 14 residues. V lost 5 bases and J lost 4, with 12 bases in between. Germline lookup yields CDR1 SGHDN and CDR2 FVKESK. The CDR3 loop reads CASSAGIRGNTIYF. DNA of the CDR3: TGTGCCAGCAGCGCCGGGATCAGGGGAAACACCATATATTTT.

This chain joins TRBV27 and TRBJ2-5, with 12 positions matching TRBD2. Trimming removed 6 bases from V and 4 bases from J; junction bases left unmatched: 12. CDR3 size: 17 residues. From germline, CDR1 is MNHEY and CDR2 SMNVEV (reference sequence). This CDR3 is CASRSIYAGLAGETQYF. The CDR3 bases are TGTGCCAGCAGATCAATTTATGCGGGACTAGCGGGAGAGACCCAGTACTTC.

The chain has TRBV27 and TRBJ1-5, with D possibly matching TRBD1 (5 bases). The V end was cut by 3 bases, the J end by 0 bases, with 12 bases between. The CDR3 has 16 amino acids. The germline V gene encodes CDR1 MNHEY and CDR2 SMNVEV (reference sequence). The chain's CDR3 is CASSFRTGVSNQPQHF. In DNA, the CDR3 is TGTGCCAGCAGTTTTCGAACAGGAGTTAGCAATCAGCCCCAGCATTTT.

The chain is built from TRBV7-2 and TRBJ2-7; perhaps TRBD2 as D (6 bases). The CDR3 has 15 residues. The germline V and J ends were trimmed by 1 base and 3 bases, with 13 bases remaining between them. Germline V gene data show CDR1 as SGHTA and CDR2 as FQGNSA. CDR3 DNA: TGTGCCAGCAGCTTAGAAGGGAGGAGGGTCTACGAGCAGTACTTC. The encoded protein is CASSLEGRRVYEQYF.

V usage is TRBV5-1 and J usage is TRBJ1-2; tentatively, D is TRBD1 (6 bases). The V gene's germline CDR1 is SGHRS and CDR2 YFSETQ. CDR3 size: 13 residues. V shed 2 bases and J shed 7 bases, with 12 bases lying between them. As DNA, the CDR3 is TGCGCCAGCAGCTTCGACAGGCAAATTGGCTACACCTTC. Its protein is CASSFDRQIGYTF.

This rearrangement joins TRBV5-1 to TRBJ2-3; 13 bases line up with TRBD2. CDR1 is SGHRS, CDR2 YFSETQ, per germline. The CDR3 is made up of 17 amino acids. Trimming at V came to 3 bases and at J to 3 bases, leaving 7 bases not matched to a gene. CDR3 loop: CASSWRTSGSRTDTQYF. The CDR3, as DNA: TGCGCCAGCAGCTGGCGGACTAGCGGGAGTAGGACAGATACGCAGTATTTT.

J is TRBJ2-6 and V is TRBV6-6; maybe TRBD1 (6 bases). The V gene lost 5 bases and the J gene lost 0 bases, with 17 bases spanning the gap. The CDR3 totals 18 residues. The V gene's germline CDR1 is MNHNY and CDR2 SVGAGI (reference sequence). The CDR3 reads CASSPEDSPSSGANVLTF. In nucleotides, the CDR3 is TGTGCCAGCAGTCCTGAGGACAGCCCAAGCTCTGGGGCCAACGTCCTGACTTTC.

The genes are TRBV19 and TRBJ2-2; 7 bases fit TRBD1. CDR3 length equals 14 residues. Per germline, CDR1 LNHDA and CDR2 SQIVND (reference sequence). V gave up 6 bases and J gave up 0 bases; unmatched junction bases: 1. Here the CDR3 DNA reads TGTGCCAGTAGGGGGACAGCGAACACCGGGGAGCTGTTTTTT. Translating it yields CASRGTANTGELFF. The full variable domain, in which reference TRBV19 and TRBJ2-2 provide the parts outside the CDR3, is DGGITQSPKYLFRKEGQNVTLSCEQNLNHDAMYWYRQDPGQGLRLIYYSQIVNDFQKGDIAEGYSVSREKKESFPLTVTSAQKNPTAFYLCASRGTANTGELFFGEGSRLTVL.

This sequence joins TRBV12-3 or TRBV12-4 and TRBJ1-1; TRBD1 matches 7 bases. J lost 1 base, V lost 7 bases, and 3 bases had no gene match. The CDR3 spans 13 residues. CDR3 region: CASTRTGNTEAFF. DNA for the CDR3: TGTGCCAGCACCCGGACAGGGAACACTGAAGCTTTCTTT.